These 2 T cell receptor beta chains were all obtained from the same sample, sequenced in a study of shared clonotypes between healthy human individuals. Assay: immunoSEQ multiplex PCR; the TCRdb copy retains only in-frame clones and omits some. The sample comprises roughly 1 million clones, around 76% of which are singletons, and 1.2% to 1.5% rests with the top ten. The sequencing sample was made of memory CD4+ T cells sorted from blood. Subset indicated: CD45RA-negative fraction. The receptor source for this set is a man between 18 and 29 years old in good health.

Remarks on this clone: The sample carries other DNA sequences with the same CDR3. The CDR3 spells CASSWGATDTQYF. CDR3 nucleotide sequence: TGTGCCAGCAGCTGGGGGGCTACAGATACGCAGTATTTT. The J gene is TRBJ2-3, the V gene TRBV5-4; the D call may be TRBD1 or TRBD2 (6 bases each). The length of the CDR3 is 13 residues. V shed 3 bases and J shed 3 bases, with 8 bases lying between them. Per the germline V gene, CDR1 is SGHNT and CDR2 is YYREEE (reference sequence).

A note on this clone: Other nucleotide sequences in the sample specify the same CDR3. CDR3: CASSLQGARTEAFF. CDR3 coding DNA: TGCGCCAGCAGCCTTCAGGGGGCGAGGACTGAAGCTTTCTTT. The chain links TRBV5-1 to TRBJ1-1, with TRBD1 matching 8 bases. Germline lookup yields CDR1 SGHRS and CDR2 YFSETQ. V shed 4 bases and J 5 bases; nucleotides not matched to a gene: 7. This CDR3 contains 14 residues.